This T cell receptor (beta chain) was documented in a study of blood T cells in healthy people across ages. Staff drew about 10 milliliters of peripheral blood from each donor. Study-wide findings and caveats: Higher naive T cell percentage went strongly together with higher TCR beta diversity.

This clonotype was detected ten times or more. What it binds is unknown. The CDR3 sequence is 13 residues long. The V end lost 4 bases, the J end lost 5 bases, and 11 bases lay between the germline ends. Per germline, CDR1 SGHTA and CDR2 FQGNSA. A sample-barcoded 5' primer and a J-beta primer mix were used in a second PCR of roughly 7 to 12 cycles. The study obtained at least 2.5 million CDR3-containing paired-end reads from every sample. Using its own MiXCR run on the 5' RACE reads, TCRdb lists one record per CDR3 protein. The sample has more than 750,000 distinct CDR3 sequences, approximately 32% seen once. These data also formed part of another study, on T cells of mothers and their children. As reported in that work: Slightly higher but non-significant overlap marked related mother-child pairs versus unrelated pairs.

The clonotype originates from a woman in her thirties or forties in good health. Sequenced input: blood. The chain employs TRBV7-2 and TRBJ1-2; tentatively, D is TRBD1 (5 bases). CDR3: CASSSETVYGYTF. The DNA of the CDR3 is TGTGCCAGCAGCTCCGAGACAGTGTATGGCTACACCTTC.